This TCR beta chain came from a study of T cell clonality in common variable immunodeficiency. Broader study findings: CVID subjects shared fewer TCRbeta clones than healthy controls did. Compared with healthy controls, CVID subjects showed increased TCRbeta clonality, mostly in about a third. Repertoire-complication correlations in CVID were limited by patient heterogeneity.

Control and CVID samples contributed equal amounts of genomic DNA. The repertoire was sequenced with immunoSEQ multiplex PCR; TCRdb's copy has only in-frame clones and lacks some. The specimen has roughly 30,000 clones, none found just once. The CDR3 consists of 15 residues. V shed 2 bases and J 6 bases; nucleotides not matched to a gene: 9. The germline gives CDR1 GTSNPN, CDR2 SVGIG (reference sequence). This clone was counted ten times or more. Its antigen is as yet unknown. Read data end 3 residues before the CDR3 end; the end is taken from the germline J gene. Input material: peripheral blood mononuclear cells. The V call is TRBV30, the J call TRBJ2-3; 9 positions match TRBD2. This TCR derives from a person aged 18 to 75 in good health. The CDR3 loop is CAWSLGLAGPDTQYF. The CDR3 bases that were read are TGTGCCTGGAGTCTGGGGCTAGCGGGACCTGATACG.